This entry lists 25 T cell receptor beta chains sequenced from one sample in a study of OX40 agonist ivuxolimab in advanced cancers. Generated by immunoSEQ multiplex PCR, the TCRdb table keeps only in-frame clones and is missing some. Among fewer than 85,000 clones, around 90% were seen once, and the ten largest hold over 7.5%. The sample here was CD4+ or CD8+ T cells sorted from blood, taken in a trial of the OX40 agonist ivuxolimab. Receptors originate from an adult with an advanced solid tumor such as melanoma, head and neck, liver or kidney cancer.

This sequence joins TRBV4-1 and TRBJ1-2, with 7 positions matching TRBD1. Looked up from germline, CDR1 is MGHRA and CDR2 is YSYEKL. This CDR3 contains 17 residues. V lost 1 base to trimming and J lost 2 bases; unmatched junction nucleotides: 10. The CDR3 region is CASSQGWPGGANYGYTF. The CDR3, as DNA: TGCGCCAGCAGCCAAGGCTGGCCAGGGGGAGCCAACTATGGCTACACCTTC.

This clone was recorded once. CDR3 residues: CASSLGQATEAFF. The CDR3 bases are TGTGCCAGCAGTTTAGGGCAGGCCACTGAAGCTTTCTTT. The chain recombines TRBV27 with TRBJ1-1; D unclear. Trimming took 2 bases from V and 4 from J, leaving 8 bases between them. The germline CDR1 and CDR2 sequences are MNHEY and SMNVEV (reference sequence). The CDR3 loop spans 13 amino acids.

As concerns this clone: The sample has other DNA sequences that encode this CDR3 too. J is TRBJ2-7 and V is TRBV7-9, with D perhaps TRBD1 or TRBD2 (5 bases each). CDR3 length: 13 residues. Germline-derived CDR1 and CDR2 are SEHNR and FQNEAQ (reference sequence). Trimming shortened V by 5 bases and J by 1 base, and 9 bases separated the two germline ends. The CDR3 DNA is TGTGCCAGCAGCCTGGGACGGTCCTACGAGCAGTACTTC. Its translation: CASSLGRSYEQYF.

This clone occurred once. The genes are TRBV16 and TRBJ1-1; 12 bases are shared with TRBD1. Germline CDR1 and CDR2: KGHSY and FQNENV. V lost 2 bases, J lost 7 bases, and 5 bases stayed unmatched. The CDR3 has 15 amino acids. The CDR3 reads CASSQPGTGGHEAFF. The DNA for the CDR3 is TGTGCCAGCAGCCAACCCGGGACAGGGGGCCATGAAGCTTTCTTT. Based on the CDR3 plus reference TRBV16 and TRBJ1-1, the full variable domain is GEEVAQTPKHLVRGEGQKAKLYCAPIKGHSYVFWYQQVLKNEFKFLISFQNENVFDETGMPKERFSAKCLPNSPCSLEIQATKLEDSAVYFCASSQPGTGGHEAFFGQGTRLTVV.

Concerning this clone: The junction departs from germline at one end; a sequencing error may be responsible. The rearrangement joins TRBV11-2 to TRBJ2-7, with 9 bases matching TRBD1. This CDR3 has 14 amino acids. Germline V lookup: CDR1 SGHAT, CDR2 FQNNGV. Written as DNA, the CDR3 is TGTGCCAGCAGCTCCCCCACTACGCCGGGACAGGGTAACTTC. It yields the protein CASSSPTTPGQGNF.

The chain links TRBV11-3 to TRBJ2-7; D is uncertain. The germline V gene encodes CDR1 SGHNT and CDR2 YENEEA. V lost 5 bases to trimming and J lost 1 base, with 9 bases between them. CDR3 length: 13 residues. In nucleotides, the CDR3 is TGTGCCAGCAGCCCCGACATTTCCTACGAGCAGTACTTC. Translating gives CASSPDISYEQYF.

This chain links TRBV2 with TRBJ1-2; D gene uncertain. Germline V gene lookup returns CDR1 SNHLY and CDR2 FYNNEI. Trimming took off 1 base at V and 10 bases at J, with 16 bases between the two ends. This CDR3 region has 14 residues. CDR3 protein: CASSEGPTASDYTF. The DNA of the CDR3 is TGTGCCAGCAGTGAAGGTCCGACGGCCTCCGACTACACCTTC.

V usage is TRBV5-6 and J usage is TRBJ2-1; D gene uncertain. From germline, CDR1 is SGHDT and CDR2 YYEEEE. V lost 2 bases and J lost 9, with 15 bases in between. The CDR3 is 14 amino acids. The CDR3 DNA reads TGTGCCAGCAGCTTAGGTGGCAGGAATACTGAGCAGTTCTTC. Its protein is CASSLGGRNTEQFF. Full variable domain (remainder filled in from reference TRBV5-6 and TRBJ2-1): DAGVTQSPTHLIKTRGQQVTLRCSPKSGHDTVSWYQQALGQGPQFIFQYYEEEERQRGNFPDRFSGHQFPNYSSELNVNALLLGDSALYLCASSLGGRNTEQFFGPGTRLTVL.

The chain has TRBV11-2 and TRBJ1-5, with D tentatively TRBD1 (5 bases). V was cut by 5 bases and J by 2 bases, with 16 bases left in between. Per germline, CDR1 SGHAT and CDR2 FQNNGV. The CDR3 is 16 amino acids. The DNA of the CDR3 is TGTGCCAGCAGCCTATCTGGGGCGATCGGCAATCAGCCCCAGCATTTT. Its translation: CASSLSGAIGNQPQHF. Full variable domain (outside the CDR3, taken from reference TRBV11-2 and TRBJ1-5): EAGVAQSPRYKIIEKRQSVAFWCNPISGHATLYWYQQILGQGPKLLIQFQNNGVVDDSQLPKDRFSAERLKGVDSTLKIQPAKLEDSAVYLCASSLSGAIGNQPQHFGDGTRLSIL.

This chain uses TRBV27 with TRBJ2-7; the match to TRBD1 covers 7 bases. CDR1 MNHEY and CDR2 SMNVEV come from the germline V gene (reference sequence). This CDR3 spans 11 amino acids. The V and J ends lost 11 bases and 2 bases, in that order; junction bases with no gene match: 3. CDR3 loop: CAAGTAYEQYF. CDR3 sequence (DNA): TGTGCCGCAGGGACAGCCTACGAGCAGTACTTC.

CDR3 residues: CASGGNEQFF. The CDR3 DNA reads TGTGCCAGCGGCGGGAATGAGCAGTTCTTC. The chain carries TRBV9 and TRBJ2-1, with D perhaps TRBD2 (5 bases). CDR1 and CDR2 (germline): SGDLS, YYNGEE. V was cut by 7 bases and J by 7 bases, with 6 bases left in between. This CDR3 region has 10 residues.

This CDR3 is CASSAGGLGYEQYF. CDR3 nucleotide sequence: TGTGCCAGTAGCGCGGGGGGGCTGGGCTACGAGCAGTACTTC. The V and J genes are TRBV19 and TRBJ2-7, with 9 bases matching TRBD2. The CDR3 consists of 14 residues. The ends lost 6 bases at V and 3 bases at J; junction bases unmatched: 6. CDR1 is LNHDA, CDR2 SQIVND, per germline (reference sequence).

In its sample, this clone was seen once. The chain recombines TRBV11-2 with TRBJ1-2; D is undetermined. With 3 bases removed from V and 2 bases from J, the gap between germline ends came to 7 bases. Germline assignment: CDR1 SGHAT and CDR2 FQNNGV. The CDR3 totals 13 residues. CDR3 bases: TGTGCCAGCAGCTTGACCGAGAACTATGGCTACACCTTC. Translating gives CASSLTENYGYTF.

The V call is TRBV9, the J call TRBJ1-2; 9 bases align to TRBD1. The CDR3 is 14 residues long. V shed 4 bases, J shed 6 bases, and the junction held 7 bases outside the gene matches. Germline CDR1 and CDR2: SGDLS and YYNGEE. The CDR3 reads CASSTSGQGNGYTF. Written as DNA, the CDR3 is TGTGCCAGCAGCACCTCGGGACAGGGAAATGGCTACACCTTC.

CDR3 loop: CASSLSVTHLGAGAQYF. Here the CDR3 DNA reads TGTGCCAGCAGTTTATCGGTCACACACTTAGGGGCCGGGGCCCAGTACTTC. The chain combines TRBV27 with TRBJ2-5; D is possibly TRBD1 or TRBD2 (5 bases each). This CDR3 region has 17 residues. Trimming pared 0 bases from V and 9 bases from J, leaving 23 bases between. Germline values: CDR1 MNHEY, CDR2 SMNVEV (reference sequence).

The chain joins TRBV18 to TRBJ1-1, with D unresolved. CDR1 is KGHSH, CDR2 LQKENI, per germline. The length of the CDR3 is 13 residues. The germline V and J ends were trimmed by 2 bases and 3 bases, with 7 bases remaining between them. The CDR3 coding sequence is TGTGCCAGCTCACCAGGGCGGTACACTGAAGCTTTCTTT. It is translated as CASSPGRYTEAFF.

V usage is TRBV7-9 and J usage is TRBJ1-2, with 9 positions matching TRBD1. There are 15 residues in the CDR3. With 1 base clipped from V and 4 bases from J, the junction kept 4 bases outside the gene matches. Germline V gene lookup returns CDR1 SEHNR and CDR2 FQNEAQ (reference sequence). The chain's CDR3 is CASSLGDRDIYGYTF. The CDR3 DNA is TGTGCCAGCAGCTTAGGGGACAGGGATATCTATGGCTACACCTTC.

The chain has TRBV5-1 and TRBJ2-7; a weak D match, TRBD1 (6 bases). The ends were cut back, 5 bases at V and 3 bases at J, with 9 bases in the middle. This CDR3 has 12 amino acids. The germline gives CDR1 SGHRS, CDR2 YFSETQ. The CDR3 region is CASRDSSYEQYF. The CDR3 bases are TGCGCCAGCAGGGACAGCAGCTACGAGCAGTACTTC.

The chain combines TRBV11-2 with TRBJ1-2; D not certain. Per the germline V gene, CDR1 is SGHAT and CDR2 is FQNNGV. The CDR3 length is 16 residues. V shed 4 bases and J shed 5 bases, with 20 bases lying between them. CDR3 sequence (DNA): TGTGCCAGCAGCTCACCGGACGGCGGATTGTCTTATGGCTACACCTTC. This translates into CASSSPDGGLSYGYTF.

CDR3 bases: TGTGCCAGCAGTTTGGGACAGGGGGCTGTCACTGAAGCTTTCTTT. Its translation: CASSLGQGAVTEAFF. The rearrangement links TRBV27 to TRBJ1-1; TRBD1 agrees at 12 bases. Germline CDR1 MNHEY, CDR2 SMNVEV (reference sequence). The CDR3 is 15 residues long. With V trimmed by 3 bases and J by 4 bases, 3 bases remained unmatched.

DNA for the CDR3: TGTGCCAGCAGCCCACCGGGACGGACATACGAGCAGTACTTC. Protein sequence: CASSPPGRTYEQYF. This chain uses TRBV7-9 with TRBJ2-7, with D perhaps assigned TRBD1 or TRBD2 (5 bases each). Germline V gene sequence: CDR1 SEHNR, CDR2 FQNEAQ (reference sequence). V lost 5 bases, J lost 4 bases, and 15 bases lay in between. This CDR3 is built from 14 residues. Full variable domain (rest looked up from reference TRBV7-9 and TRBJ2-7): DTGVSQNPRHKITKRGQNVTFRCDPISEHNRLYWYRQTLGQGPEFLTYFQNEAQLEKSRLLSDRFSAERPKGSFSTLEIQRTEQGDSAMYLCASSPPGRTYEQYFGPGTRLTVT.

This chain connects TRBV29-1 to TRBJ1-2; a weak D match, TRBD1 (5 bases). V lost 3 bases to trimming and J lost 7 bases, with 12 bases between them. The CDR3 is 12 amino acids. Per the germline V gene, CDR1 is SQVTM and CDR2 is ANQGSEA. In nucleotides, the CDR3 is TGCAGCGTTGACCCCCAGGGACCTGGCTACACCTTC. This gives the protein CSVDPQGPGYTF. Supplemented by reference TRBV29-1 and TRBJ1-2, the full variable domain reads SAVISQKPSRDICQRGTSLTIQCQVDSQVTMMFWYRQQPGQSLTLIATANQGSEATYESGFVIDKFPISRPNLTFSTLTVSNMSPEDSSIYLCSVDPQGPGYTFGSGTRLTVV.

This clone has more than one count but fewer than ten. V usage is TRBV11-2 and J usage is TRBJ1-1; D is unresolved. The CDR3 is 11 residues long. Trimming cost V 6 bases and J 11 bases, with 13 bases left between them. Germline values: CDR1 SGHAT, CDR2 FQNNGV. As DNA, the CDR3 is TGTGCCAGCAGTAGATCATTAGAGGCTTTCTTT. Protein product: CASSRSLEAFF.

As concerns this clone: Other DNA sequences of this sample code for an identical CDR3. The chain couples TRBV6-4 to TRBJ1-2; D not certain. Per the germline V gene, CDR1 is MRHNA and CDR2 is SNTAGT. Trimming stripped 6 bases from V and 2 bases from J, with 10 bases between. The CDR3 runs to 13 residues. The CDR3 here is CASSETGNYGYTF. CDR3 nucleotides: TGTGCCAGCAGCGAAACCGGGAACTATGGCTACACCTTC.

The chain recombines TRBV5-6 with TRBJ2-7; perhaps TRBD1 as D (5 bases). The CDR3 spans 13 residues. Between the trimmed V and J ends, which lost 4 bases and 2 bases, there was a span of 10 bases. Germline V gene sequence: CDR1 SGHDT, CDR2 YYEEEE. CDR3 nucleotides: TGTGCCAGCAGCGTCGGCAGGGCCTACGAGCAGTACTTC. This codes for CASSVGRAYEQYF. The full variable domain, its missing parts supplied by reference TRBV5-6 and TRBJ2-7, is DAGVTQSPTHLIKTRGQQVTLRCSPKSGHDTVSWYQQALGQGPQFIFQYYEEEERQRGNFPDRFSGHQFPNYSSELNVNALLLGDSALYLCASSVGRAYEQYFGPGTRLTVT.